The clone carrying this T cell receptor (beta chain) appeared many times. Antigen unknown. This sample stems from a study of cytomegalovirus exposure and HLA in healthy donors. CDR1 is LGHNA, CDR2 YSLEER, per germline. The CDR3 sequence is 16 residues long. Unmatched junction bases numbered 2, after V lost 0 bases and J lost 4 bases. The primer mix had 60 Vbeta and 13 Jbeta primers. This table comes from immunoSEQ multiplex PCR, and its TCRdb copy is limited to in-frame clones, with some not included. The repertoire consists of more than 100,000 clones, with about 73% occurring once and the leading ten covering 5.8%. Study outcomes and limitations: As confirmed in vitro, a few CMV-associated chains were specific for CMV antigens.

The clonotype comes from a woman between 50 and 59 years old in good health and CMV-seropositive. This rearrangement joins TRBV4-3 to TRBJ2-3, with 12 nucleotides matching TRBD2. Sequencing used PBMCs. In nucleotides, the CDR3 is TGCGCCAGCAGCCAAGATCTAGCGGGGGGGCCAGATACGCAGTATTTT. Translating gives CASSQDLAGGPDTQYF.